This T cell receptor (beta chain) is from a study of blood T cell repertoires in COVID-19. Here immunoSEQ multiplex PCR was the method, and the copy in TCRdb shows in-frame clones only, minus some. The data show roughly 200,000 clones, about 80% seen once. The germline gives CDR1 MNHEY, CDR2 SVGEGT. The CDR3 spans 16 residues. The ends were cut back, 6 bases at V and 4 bases at J, with 16 bases in the middle. The gene calls are TRBV6-2 or TRBV6-3 and TRBJ2-6; weak D call: TRBD1 (6 bases). The material sequenced was peripheral blood. The origin of this receptor is a man aged 45-65 years with active or convalescent COVID-19. DNA of the CDR3: TGTGCCAGCAGCGTACACAGGGTAAAAGGGGCCAACGTCCTGACTTTC. Protein product: CASSVHRVKGANVLTF.